Given below is one T cell receptor (beta chain) in context. Its antigen is undetermined. The CDR3 has 13 residues. CDR1 and CDR2 from the germline V gene are WNHNN and SYGVQD (reference sequence). V dropped 10 bases and J dropped 4; count of bases not matched to a gene: 5. This record belongs to a study of T-cell memory formation after mild COVID-19. The overall study: TCR clusters were mostly donor specific.

Study-wide results and caveats: Balance between CD4 and CD8 was seen in clones contracting day 15 to 85, and a CD4+ lean was seen in later expanders.

TCRdb re-called the 5' RACE reads with MiXCR, one entry per CDR3 protein. The sample holds around 99,000 distinct CDR3 sequences, around an eighth seen once. The sequence was collected from a man younger than 30 who had mild COVID-19 (a few samples of this study predate the infection). Cell type and time point are not known. Specimen: PBMCs or a T cell subset sorted from them (not recorded which). This chain links TRBV10-1 with TRBJ2-1; 9 bases agree with TRBD2. The CDR3 protein is CATFAGGYNEQFF. CDR3 in DNA: TGCGCCACCTTCGCGGGGGGGTACAATGAGCAGTTCTTC.